This T cell receptor (beta chain) was observed in a study of T cells in Graves' hyperthyroidism and ophthalmopathy. RNA transcripts served as the template for amplifying TCR beta CDR3 regions. The HTBI primer set served for first-round RT-PCR of the TCR CDR3. TCRdb itself ran the multiplex PCR reads through MiXCR, one entry per CDR3 protein. The profile shows around 520,000 distinct CDR3 sequences, less than 15% of them singletons. Trimming left V 5 bases short and J 8 bases short, with 15 bases between. Germline V gene sequence: CDR1 MNHEY, CDR2 SMNVEV (reference sequence). The CDR3 is 14 residues long. No progression to ophthalmopathy during 18 months of follow-up defined stable disease. Patients showing uncontrolled infection, other autoimmune disease, pregnancy or lactation were ineligible. Thyroid ultrasound and orbital computed tomography, with clinical symptoms and serum thyroxine and TRAb, informed diagnoses.

This clonotype was found many times. The antigen is not known. Study findings and constraints: Ophthalmopathy and stable hyperthyroidism were separated by a 13 V-J model.

The TCR comes from a woman in her forties with Graves' hyperthyroidism. Specimen: blood. The genes are TRBV27 and TRBJ1-4, with no clear D. CDR3 in amino acids: CASSPKNSLEKLFF. CDR3 nucleotides: TGTGCCAGCAGTCCGAAGAACAGTTTAGAAAAACTGTTTTTT.